This T cell receptor (beta chain) was documented in a study of cytomegalovirus exposure and HLA in healthy donors. Across the whole study: Across 350 to 500 genotyped donors, 65% to 90% landed in the Caucasian-associated ancestry cluster. Broader study findings: In a later analysis, HLA-associated beta chains showed higher expansion and lower generation probabilities than comparable chains.

V was shortened by 2 bases and J by 1 base, with 24 bases between the two germline ends. CDR3 length: 21 residues. Looked up from germline, CDR1 is SGHVS and CDR2 is FQNEAQ. Regarding this clone: The antigen is undetermined.

PCR primers comprised 60 Vbeta and 13 Jbeta primers. Sequenced by immunoSEQ multiplex PCR; TCRdb stores in-frame clones only, minus some. This repertoire shows some 130,000 clones, just under 80% found once; its top ten account for less than 2%. This TCR was recovered from a woman between 35 and 50 years old in good health and CMV-seronegative. The specimen sequenced was PBMCs. The chain carries TRBV7-8 and TRBJ1-6, with unresolved D. In DNA, the CDR3 is TGTGCCAGCAGCTTATTGGCGCCTAGCGGAGTCACCACGTCCTATAATTCACCCCTCCACTTT. It codes for CASSLLAPSGVTTSYNSPLHF.